A selection of T cell receptor beta chains follows, all from one sample in a study of blood T cell repertoires in COVID-19. The protocol was immunoSEQ multiplex PCR, while the TCRdb copy is restricted to in-frame clones and leaves out a portion. The sample has under 200,000 clones; roughly 85% are singletons. The specimen was peripheral blood. The receptors originated from a woman aged 60-70 years with COVID-19, enrolled during active disease. CDR3s include the opening cysteine and the closing phenylalanine or tryptophan. The D gene is left open where the match is weak. Clone size is stated in some rows and not others, as once, few, many or a class when expanded.

J	V	length	size	D	CDR3	DNA
TRBJ2-7	TRBV7-6	11	.	.	CASSHSYEQYF	TGTGCCAGCAGCCACTCCTACGAGCAGTACTTC
TRBJ1-5	TRBV6-6	13	.	.	CASSFIQGQPQHF	TGTGCCAGCAGTTTTATACAGGGTCAGCCCCAGCATTTT
TRBJ1-1	TRBV6-1	14	few	.	CASSDGYTAFEAFF	TGTGCCAGCAGTGACGGGTATACCGCGTTTGAAGCTTTCTTT
TRBJ2-1	TRBV7-3	14	.	TRBD2	CASSLTSGESRQFF	TGTGCCAGCAGCTTAACTAGCGGGGAGAGCCGACAGTTCTTC
TRBJ2-3	TRBV2	16	.	.	CASSRLSQTSTDTQYF	TGTGCCAGCAGTCGACTCAGCCAGACTAGCACAGATACGCAGTATTTT
TRBJ1-5	TRBV9	15	.	.	CASSVGYSSWQPQHF	TGTGCCAGCAGCGTAGGGTATAGTAGTTGGCAGCCCCAGCATTTT
TRBJ1-1	TRBV7-9	15	.	TRBD1	CASSLVQGANTEAFF	TGTGCCAGCAGCTTAGTTCAGGGGGCAAACACTGAAGCTTTCTTT
TRBJ2-1	TRBV27	14	.	TRBD2	CASRSLAGGRDQFF	TGTGCCAGCAGGTCCCTAGCGGGGGGGCGTGATCAGTTCTTC
TRBJ1-1	TRBV12-5	14	.	.	CASGPTRQTTEAFF	TGTGCTAGTGGCCCAACCCGACAGACCACTGAAGCTTTCTTT
TRBJ1-1	TRBV12-3/TRBV12-4	13	.	.	CASSSTGWGEAFF	TGTGCCAGCAGTTCTACAGGGTGGGGTGAAGCTTTCTTT
TRBJ1-1	TRBV18	17	.	TRBD1	CASSPYRTGGANTEAFF	TGTGCCAGCTCACCGTACCGGACAGGGGGTGCGAACACTGAAGCTTTCTTT
TRBJ2-2	TRBV20-1	14	.	TRBD2	CSASSGGNTGELFF	TGCAGTGCCAGTAGCGGGGGGAACACCGGGGAGCTGTTTTTT
TRBJ2-1	TRBV5-1	17	.	TRBD2	CASSSIITSGGYNEQFF	TGCGCCAGCAGCTCGATTATTACTAGCGGGGGATACAATGAGCAGTTCTTC
TRBJ1-2	TRBV6-6	14	.	TRBD1	CASSRTGFTHGYTF	TGTGCCAGCAGCCGGACAGGGTTCACCCATGGCTACACCTTC
TRBJ2-5	TRBV5-1	14	.	.	CASRDGLAKETQYF	TGCGCCAGCAGAGATGGGCTAGCAAAAGAGACCCAGTACTTC
TRBJ1-4	TRBV2	13	.	TRBD1	CASQDRGREKLFF	TGTGCCAGCCAGGACAGGGGGAGAGAAAAACTGTTTTTT
TRBJ2-7	TRBV6-4	14	.	.	CASSGPEGAGEQYF	TGTGCCAGCAGTGGACCGGAGGGAGCAGGCGAGCAGTACTTC
TRBJ1-1	TRBV5-4	15	.	TRBD1	CASSLADRGGTEAFF	TGTGCCAGCAGCTTGGCGGACAGGGGGGGAACTGAAGCTTTCTTT
TRBJ2-2	TRBV3-1/TRBV3-2	17	.	.	CASSQDLAAGVPGELFF	TGTGCCAGCAGCCAAGATCTAGCCGCTGGCGTGCCCGGGGAGCTGTTTTTT
TRBJ1-1	TRBV19	15	few	.	CASSIVGGVNTEAFF	TGTGCCAGTAGTATAGTGGGGGGAGTGAACACTGAAGCTTTCTTT
TRBJ1-2	TRBV7-3	14	few	.	CASSSDGAVGGYTF	TGTGCCAGCAGCTCGGATGGCGCGGTAGGTGGCTACACCTTC
TRBJ1-1	TRBV10-3	13	.	.	CAIGGGGRTEAFF	TGTGCCATCGGGGGCGGGGGGCGGACTGAAGCTTTCTTT
TRBJ1-1	TRBV19	11	.	.	CASSIGQAAFF	TGTGCCAGTAGTATTGGGCAGGCAGCTTTCTTT
TRBJ1-4	TRBV5-1	16	.	TRBD1	CASGPGQGAFGEKLFF	TGCGCCAGCGGACCGGGGCAGGGGGCCTTTGGTGAAAAACTGTTTTTT
TRBJ1-1	TRBV6-5	14	.	TRBD1	CASSSGQGNSEAFF	TGTGCCAGCAGTTCAGGACAGGGGAATTCTGAAGCTTTCTTT
TRBJ2-7	TRBV6-6	15	.	.	CASSSTGSYTYEQYF	TGTGCCAGCAGTTCAACAGGGTCCTACACCTACGAGCAGTACTTC
TRBJ2-1	TRBV3-1/TRBV3-2	13	.	TRBD2	CASSQGLATEQFF	TGTGCCAGCAGCCAAGGACTAGCGACTGAACAGTTCTTC